This T cell receptor beta chain appears in the sequencing data of a study of CD8+CD57+ T cells in acquired aplastic anemia. Across the whole study: 3 to 3.5 ug was the average amount of DNA from sorted CD4+ and CD8+ cells.

As for this clonotype: The antigen remains unidentified. This may stem from a read error, because a much larger clone lies one nucleotide away.

Investigators profiled TCR beta VDJ and CDR3 from genomic DNA template. TCRdb reprocessed the reads with MiXCR, giving one entry per CDR3 protein. This table holds some 200,000 distinct CDR3 sequences, 40% to 55% found once. Only patients with CD8+CD57+ cell expansion on flow cytometry were chosen for sequencing. All patients were therapy-naive when blood was sampled. Germline assignment: CDR1 SGHTA and CDR2 FQGNSA. The length of the CDR3 is 15 residues. Study-wide results and limits: CD8+ Simpson's diversity in patients was not significantly different from that in controls. There were twenty-nine CD8+ CDR3 sequences that occurred in both patients and controls.

Sequenced sample: sorted CD4+, CD8+, or CD8+CD57+ T cells (not recorded which) from PBMCs. The sequence derives from a human donor with aplastic anemia. V usage is TRBV7-2 and J usage is TRBJ2-7, with 8 nucleotides matching TRBD1. The CDR3 sequence is CASSLNGRGPYEQCF. The DNA of the CDR3 is TGTGCCAGCAGCTTAAATGGCAGGGGGCCTTACGAGCAGTGCTTC.